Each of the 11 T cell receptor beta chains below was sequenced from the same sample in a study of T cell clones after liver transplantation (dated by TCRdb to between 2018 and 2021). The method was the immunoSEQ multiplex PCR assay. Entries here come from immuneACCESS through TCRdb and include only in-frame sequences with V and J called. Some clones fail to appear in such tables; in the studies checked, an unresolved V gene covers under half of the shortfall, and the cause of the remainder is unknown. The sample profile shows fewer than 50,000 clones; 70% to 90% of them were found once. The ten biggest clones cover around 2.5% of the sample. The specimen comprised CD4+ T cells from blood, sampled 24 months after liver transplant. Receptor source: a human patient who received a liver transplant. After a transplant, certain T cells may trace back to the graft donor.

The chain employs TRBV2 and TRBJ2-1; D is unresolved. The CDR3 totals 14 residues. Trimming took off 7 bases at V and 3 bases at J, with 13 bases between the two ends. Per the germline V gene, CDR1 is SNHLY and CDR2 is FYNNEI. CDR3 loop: CASKRWEGYNEQFF. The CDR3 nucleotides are TGTGCCAGCAAGAGGTGGGAAGGCTACAATGAGCAGTTCTTC.

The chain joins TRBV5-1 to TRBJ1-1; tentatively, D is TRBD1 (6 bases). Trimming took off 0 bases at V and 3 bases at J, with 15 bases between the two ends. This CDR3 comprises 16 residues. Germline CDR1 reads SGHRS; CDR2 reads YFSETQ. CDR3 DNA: TGCGCCAGCAGCTTGGGGGCAGGGGATTTCGACACTGAAGCTTTCTTT. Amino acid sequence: CASSLGAGDFDTEAFF.

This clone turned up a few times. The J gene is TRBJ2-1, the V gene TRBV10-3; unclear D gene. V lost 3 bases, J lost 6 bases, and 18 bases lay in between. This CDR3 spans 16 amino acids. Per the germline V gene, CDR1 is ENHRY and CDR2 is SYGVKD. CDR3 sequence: CAISDPIGTETNEQFF. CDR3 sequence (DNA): TGTGCCATCAGTGACCCCATCGGAACAGAAACCAATGAGCAGTTCTTC.

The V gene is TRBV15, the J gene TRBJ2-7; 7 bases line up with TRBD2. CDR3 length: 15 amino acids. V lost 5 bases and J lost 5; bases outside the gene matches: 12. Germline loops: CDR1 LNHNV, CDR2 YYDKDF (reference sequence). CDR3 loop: CATSRSVGLLNEQYF. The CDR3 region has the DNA TGTGCCACCAGCCGGAGTGTGGGACTACTAAACGAGCAGTACTTC.

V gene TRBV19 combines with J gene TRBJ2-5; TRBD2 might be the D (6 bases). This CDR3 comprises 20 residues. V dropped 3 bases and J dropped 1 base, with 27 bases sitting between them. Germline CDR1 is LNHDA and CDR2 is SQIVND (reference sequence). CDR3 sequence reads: CASSILSQGGLLRGQETQYF. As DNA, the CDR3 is TGTGCCAGTAGTATTCTCAGCCAGGGAGGTCTCTTACGGGGCCAAGAGACCCAGTACTTC.

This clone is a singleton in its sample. CDR3 sequence reads: CASQGGLNSPLHF. The DNA of the CDR3 is TGTGCCAGCCAGGGGGGGCTTAATTCACCCCTCCACTTT. The gene calls are TRBV18 and TRBJ1-6; 7 bases align to TRBD1. CDR1 KGHSH and CDR2 LQKENI come from the germline V gene. V shed 8 bases, J shed 6 bases, and the junction held 4 bases outside the gene matches. This CDR3 is 13 amino acids long.

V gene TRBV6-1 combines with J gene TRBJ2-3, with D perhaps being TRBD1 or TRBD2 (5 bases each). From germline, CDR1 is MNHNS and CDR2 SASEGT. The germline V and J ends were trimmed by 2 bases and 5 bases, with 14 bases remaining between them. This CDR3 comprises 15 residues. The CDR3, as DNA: TGTGCCAGCAGTGAATTTGGGGGAGTAATAGATACGCAGTATTTT. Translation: CASSEFGGVIDTQYF.

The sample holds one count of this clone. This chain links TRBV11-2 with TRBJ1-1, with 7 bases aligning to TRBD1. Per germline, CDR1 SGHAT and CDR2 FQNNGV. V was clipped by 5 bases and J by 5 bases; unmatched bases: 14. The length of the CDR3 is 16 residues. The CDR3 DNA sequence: TGTGCCAGCAGCCCAAATGGTCAGGGGGGGAGGACTGAAGCTTTCTTT. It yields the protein CASSPNGQGGRTEAFF.

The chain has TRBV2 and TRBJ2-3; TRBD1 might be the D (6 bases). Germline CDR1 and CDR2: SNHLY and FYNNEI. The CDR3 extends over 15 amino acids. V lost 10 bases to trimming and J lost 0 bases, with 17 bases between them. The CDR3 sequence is CAIGQSLTSTDTQYF. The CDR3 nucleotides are TGTGCCATAGGACAGAGTCTAACTAGCACAGATACGCAGTATTTT.

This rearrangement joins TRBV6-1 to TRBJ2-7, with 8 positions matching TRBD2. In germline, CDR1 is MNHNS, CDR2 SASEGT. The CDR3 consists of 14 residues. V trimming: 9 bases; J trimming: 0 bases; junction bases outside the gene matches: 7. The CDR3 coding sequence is TGTGCCAGTTCCAGCGGGAGTCTCTCCTACGAGCAGTACTTC. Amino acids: CASSSGSLSYEQYF.

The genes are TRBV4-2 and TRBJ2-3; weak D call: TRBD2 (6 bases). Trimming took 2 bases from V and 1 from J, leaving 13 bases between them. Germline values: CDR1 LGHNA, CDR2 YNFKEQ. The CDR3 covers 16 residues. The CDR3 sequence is CASSQMGGAGTDTQYF. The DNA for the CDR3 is TGTGCCAGCAGCCAAATGGGCGGGGCCGGCACAGATACGCAGTATTTT.